This T cell receptor beta chain was sequenced for a study of cytomegalovirus exposure and HLA in healthy donors (dated by TCRdb to about 2017). Concerning the study at large: According to an earlier analysis of a few hundred of the donors, about 170 million T cells yielded 100 million or so unique TCR beta sequences and less than 300 Gb of sequence data. An early release that covered fewer than 750 HLA-typed donors contained about 300 gigabases of sequencing data and tens of millions of unique TCR sequences. Among the roughly 400 genotyped donors, 75% to 90% belonged to the genetic ancestry cluster associated with self-reported Caucasian donors. The study aimed to test whether cataloging public T cell receptors could reveal signatures of past pathogen exposure. The study used immunosequencing to profile the T cell repertoires of 670 or so subjects and linked those repertoires to cytomegalovirus serostatus. Along with the approximately 650-subject first cohort, a separate validation cohort of over a hundred different subjects was used. To predict cytomegalovirus infection status, the study brought together high-throughput TCR immunosequencing, statistical association of individual TCRs with disease status, and machine learning. A later analysis re-analyzed previously published TCR beta repertoires from about 600 donors and added high-resolution HLA genotyping to study TCR occurrence patterns. In the later analysis, no new phenotypic data were used to find candidate immune exposures; instead, reliance was placed on TCR beta sequences and their occurrence across donors. To decide whether each TCR beta V gene segment behaved as functional or pseudogenic, an earlier analysis of some 600 of the donors relied on high-throughput TCR beta sequencing. Alongside the repertoire data, information on donor age, sex, ethnicity and CMV serostatus was compiled. A later genetic analysis took genome-wide SNP genotypes for about 65% of the 666 donors and used that subset as a discovery cohort. Every discovery cohort repertoire had been produced on one sequencing platform. Class I and class II HLA loci were covered by the typing at four-digit resolution. The number of typed donors differed by locus: about 629-630 for A, B, C, DRB1 and DQB1; approximately 530 for DQA1; 606 for DPA1; and around 450 for DPB1. Because of strong linkage in the cohort, roughly five DR-DQ haplotypes were treated as single units for association and clustering. Across 300 to 400 genotyped donors of the cohort, an average of approximately 240,000 unique TCR beta nucleotide sequences per donor were sequenced, and about a sixth of those sequences were non-productive.

The full study reports these points: An association between a missense DCLRE1C variant and V-gene and J-gene trimming of TCR beta chains was found in a later genetic analysis and replicated in an independent cohort. A later analysis found that TCR association rates varied across HLA loci, with DRB1 alleles showing the most associated TCRs and HLA-C alleles the fewest. CMV serostatus was the only immune exposure information available for the cohort. A later analysis found that HLA-associated TCR beta chains were more clonally expanded and had lower generation probabilities than equally common non-associated chains. A group of highly shared sequence variants was considered likely to be a technical artifact of the sequencing pipeline. Sequencing depth was assumed to be roughly uniform across donors in the presence/absence analyses, though that assumption may not hold. Correlated functional status among segregating V segments might reflect linkage disequilibrium, but an unknown experimental factor could not be ruled out. While some public TCRs were present in many individuals, most TCR sequences turned up only very rarely across donors. A later genetic analysis reported fewer N-insertions in productive TCRs among donors in an Asian-associated ancestry cluster than the roughly 640-donor mean. Broadly in line with IMGT annotations, most TCR beta V segments showed up in productive rearrangements about 87% or about 30% of the time in an earlier analysis of under 700 of the donors. A further reported finding was that TCR beta sequences accurately predicted the HLA-A and HLA-B alleles for most subjects in the first cohort. The classifier was reported to diagnose cytomegalovirus status with high specificity and sensitivity in both the original cohort and the validation cohort. In this cohort, only TCR beta chains were sequenced, and detectable features were limited by the absence of alpha or paired-chain data. Because the 87-base-pair reads could not distinguish some IMGT-functional V segments, including TRBV6-2 and TRBV6-3, those segments were excluded. According to a later analysis, parvovirus B19, influenza, CMV and Epstein-Barr virus appeared linked to several top co-occurrence clusters. In a later analysis, most CMV-associated TCR beta chains were found to appear HLA-restricted, with HLA associations seemingly driven largely by CMV exposure. Specific HLA alleles were associated with over 15,000 TCR beta sequences at a false discovery rate of 0.05 in a later analysis. The study gave a list of roughly 150 TCR beta chains associated with cytomegalovirus. Because HLA typing was missing for some donors at each locus, association tests included only the typed subset. When HLA alleles, especially DR and DQ, strongly co-occurred, attributing TCR associations to individual alleles was difficult. A few of the identified cytomegalovirus-associated TCR beta chains were confirmed in vitro to be specific for cytomegalovirus antigens. Because counts were too low, roughly 18 rarely observed V segments, including chromosome 9 orphons, were left out of the earlier analysis of 587 of the donors. According to the authors, the approach could potentially be generalized to other disease states and immunological phenotypes.

Inclusive of the bounding cysteine and phenylalanine, the CDR3 is 16 residues long. Only CDR3 DNA is held: 48 bases, read in frame from base 1. Between the V and J ends, shortened by 1 base and 2 bases respectively, the junction contains 12 bases. CDR1 and CDR2 are read off the germline V gene (reference sequence) as LNHNV and YYDKDF. Of note for this clone: What antigen it recognizes has not been identified.

Library method: the immunoSEQ multiplex PCR assay. The multiplex PCR relied on a mix of 60 forward primers for TCR Vbeta segments and 13 reverse primers for TCR Jbeta segments. Amplification of the CDR3 region of rearranged TCR beta genes was performed with a multiplex PCR assay on genomic DNA. The Illumina HiSeq System was used to sequence the amplified TCR beta libraries as 87-base-pair reads. Per the authors' processing: In a later analysis, some 80 million unique TCR beta chains were counted across the 500 to 850 repertoires, and around 11 million of these chains were shared by at least two donors. To remove PCR and sequencing errors, raw reads were error-corrected and collapsed into unique sequences using a nearest-neighbor algorithm that merged closely related sequences. To assign V, D and J gene segments, CDR3 sequences were aligned to IMGT reference sequences. For a sequence to be retained, at least a six-nucleotide match to both a V gene segment and a J gene segment was required. A rearrangement was called productive if the CDR3 had no stop codons and remained in frame with V and J, and every other rearrangement was called non-productive. CDR3 was defined according to IMGT convention as the region running from the second conserved V-encoded cysteine to the conserved J-encoded phenylalanine. The earlier analysis of roughly 590 of the donors excluded any sequence lacking an unambiguous match to a single V gene segment. In an earlier analysis of some 590 of the donors, a V segment was called functional when productive rearrangements were above 56.7%, and segregating when the standard deviation between donors exceeded 5%. To diagnose cytomegalovirus status from the catalog of TCR beta chain sequences, a statistical classification framework was built. In a later analysis, TCR nucleotide sequences were compared against IMGT/GENE-DB human TR gene sequences so that V and J genes could be assigned. Using the TCRdist pipeline, a later analysis assigned CDR3 sequences along with most-parsimonious VDJ recombination scenarios. In a later analysis, every TCR beta chain was defined by the combination of its CDR3 amino acid sequence and its V-gene family, and reads without a unique V-gene family were dropped. As a way to deal with suspected cross-contamination and a sequencing artifact, a later analysis dropped 450 to 700 nucleotide sequences that were highly shared and had low generation probability. In a later analysis, a clonal expansion index was calculated for each public chain from normalized within-repertoire ranks of inferred template counts. In a later analysis, generation probabilities were computed using a VDJ recombination model fitted to out-of-frame rearrangements, and the results were checked against IGoR. Hypergeometric tests were used in a later analysis to score TCR-TCR, TCR-HLA and TCR-CMV co-occurrence, with a repertoire-size bias correction applied to the TCR pairs. A later analysis estimated false discovery rates by permuting HLA or CMV assignments 20 times. In a later analysis, co-occurring TCRs were grouped using DBSCAN, with TCRdist sequence similarity added in when clustering inside HLA-allele-positive subsets. For co-occurrence clustering, repertoires with fewer than 30,000 or more than 120,000 public chains were excluded, along with roughly five repertoires with anomalous nucleotide sharing. The source is immuneACCESS, and TCRdb retained only in-frame sequences with V and J called. Part of the clones is not carried over; for the studies checked, unresolved V genes explain less than half of this, and the remainder is unexplained. D and trimming come from the DNA, and the V and J calls and clone size come from that table. The table for this sample lists roughly 74,000 clones. The ten largest clones represent approximately 7.5% of the sample.

The cohort consisted of 666 healthy bone marrow donors. All cohort members were sampled while nominally healthy, although unrecorded immune exposures were likely present. The donor tested CMV seropositive and was one of the 289 seropositive cohort members. Every donor gave a peripheral blood sample, and the peripheral blood mononuclear cells from that sample were used for TCR beta sequencing. Genomic DNA extraction from the blood cell samples was performed with the Qiagen DNeasy Blood Extraction Kit. What was sequenced was PBMCs. The receptor's source is a female donor in good health and CMV-seropositive. The V gene is TRBV15 and the J gene is TRBJ2-1; a tentative D match to TRBD1 spans 6 bases. CDR3 sequence: CATSRVAGVPYNEQFF. The bases read TGTGCCACCAGCAGAGTAGCAGGGGTCCCCTACAATGAGCAGTTCTTC. Outside the CDR3, residues come from the reference TRBV15 and TRBJ2-1 proteins, so the full variable domain is: DAMVIQNPRYQVTQFGKPVTLSCSQTLNHNVMYWYQQKSSQAPKLLFHYYDKDFNNEADTPDNFQSRRPNTSFCFLDIRSPGLGDTAMYLCATSRVAGVPYNEQFFGPGTRLTVL.